The 16 T cell receptor beta chains below were found in one sample sequenced in a study of T cells after yellow fever vaccination. A single record per CDR3 protein comes from TCRdb applying MiXCR to the 5' RACE reads. Found here are hundreds of thousands of distinct CDR3 sequences, around 12% of them singletons; the top ten hold more than 12%. The sample in question was PBMCs, obtained on the day of the yellow fever booster vaccination. Every receptor here comes from a young man who received the YFV17D yellow fever vaccine.

The CDR3: CASSYLGGNIVGTSNEQFF. The CDR3 DNA reads as TGTGCCAGCAGTTATCTCGGGGGAAACATTGTGGGGACTAGCAATGAGCAGTTCTTC. The rearrangement uses TRBV6-2 or TRBV6-3 and TRBJ2-1; 8 bases align to TRBD2. CDR1 and CDR2 (germline): MNHEY, SVGEGT. V shed 3 bases, J shed 6 bases, and the junction held 19 bases outside the gene matches. The CDR3 contains 19 residues.

The chain carries TRBV20-1 and TRBJ2-1; TRBD2 aligns across 10 bases. J lost 12 bases, V lost 3 bases, and 11 bases had no gene match. This CDR3 is 14 amino acids long. The germline CDR1 and CDR2 sequences are DFQATT and SNEGSKA (reference sequence). The CDR3 bases are TGCAGTGCTAGTGCCCCTAGCGGGGGTTGGGGGCAGTTCTTC. It yields the protein CSASAPSGGWGQFF.

This clonotype came up a few times. This chain joins TRBV10-3 and TRBJ2-2; 7 positions agree with TRBD1. V dropped 10 bases and J dropped 1; count of bases not matched to a gene: 9. Germline loops: CDR1 ENHRY, CDR2 SYGVKD. CDR3 length equals 15 residues. The CDR3 reads CATSPGQMNTGELFF. The DNA for the CDR3 is TGTGCCACTTCTCCGGGACAGATGAACACCGGGGAGCTGTTTTTT.

This clonotype was observed at least ten times. The chain has TRBV5-1 and TRBJ2-1, with D possibly being TRBD1 (5 bases). The CDR3 is made up of 11 amino acids. Trimming stripped 5 bases from V and 8 bases from J, with 8 bases between. Germline V gene data show CDR1 as SGHRS and CDR2 as YFSETQ. The CDR3 nucleotides read TGCGCCAGCAGAACAGGCCATGAGCAGTTCTTC. It is translated as CASRTGHEQFF.

This clonotype has more than one count but fewer than ten. The V call is TRBV20-1, the J call TRBJ2-5, with a possible D match to TRBD1 (6 bases). V lost 1 base, J lost 2 bases, and 11 bases lay in between. Germline V lookup: CDR1 DFQATT, CDR2 SNEGSKA (reference sequence). CDR3 size: 14 residues. The CDR3, as DNA: TGCAGTGCTAGAGTGGTAGGGACACAAGAGACCCAGTACTTC. Translated, it gives CSARVVGTQETQYF.

About this clonotype itself: A read error may be the cause here, since a much bigger clone is one base away. V is TRBV5-1 and J is TRBJ2-1; 9 nucleotides match TRBD1. Germline CDR1 and CDR2: SGHRS and YFSETQ. The CDR3 contains 16 residues. CDR3 amino acids: CASSFSEGQGYNEQLF. CDR3 nucleotides: TGCGCCAGCAGCTTCTCTGAGGGACAGGGATACAATGAGCAGTTGTTC.

The J gene is TRBJ2-1, the V gene TRBV11-3, with D tentatively TRBD1 or TRBD2 (5 bases each). Germline values: CDR1 SGHNT, CDR2 YENEEA. The CDR3 sequence is 14 residues long. V was cut by 2 bases and J by 9 bases, with 14 bases left in between. The CDR3 region is CASSLNRDHSEQFF. CDR3 nucleotide sequence: TGTGCCAGCAGCTTAAACCGGGACCATAGTGAGCAGTTCTTC. Drawing the rest from reference TRBV11-3 and TRBJ2-1, the complete variable domain is EAGVVQSPRYKIIEKKQPVAFWCNPISGHNTLYWYLQNLGQGPELLIRYENEEAVDDSQLPKDRFSAERLKGVDSTLKIQPAELGDSAVYLCASSLNRDHSEQFFGPGTRLTVL.

This clonotype came up a few times. The V and J genes are TRBV4-3 and TRBJ1-6; D is possibly TRBD1 (5 bases). CDR1 and CDR2 from the germline V gene are LGHNA and YSLEER. The CDR3 loop spans 17 amino acids. V was pared by 3 bases and J by 9 bases, with 21 bases between. The CDR3 sequence is CASSQVRGVKSGSPLHF. In DNA form, the CDR3 reads TGCGCCAGCAGCCAGGTCAGAGGGGTTAAGAGTGGTTCACCCCTCCACTTT.

The table lists this clonotype with a few counts. The chain uses TRBV3-1 and TRBJ2-1, with 8 positions matching TRBD2. CDR1 is LGHDT, CDR2 YNNKEL, per germline (reference sequence). The CDR3 totals 14 residues. J was trimmed by 4 bases and V by 6 bases; bases with no gene match: 5. This chain's CDR3 is CASSAAGVYNEQFF. The CDR3 DNA reads as TGTGCCAGCAGTGCAGCGGGAGTGTACAATGAGCAGTTCTTC.

The gene calls are TRBV20-1 and TRBJ2-3, with TRBD2 identical over 9 bases. V trimming: 0 bases; J trimming: 4 bases; junction bases outside the gene matches: 2. The germline V gene has CDR1 DFQATT and CDR2 SNEGSKA (reference sequence). This CDR3 contains 14 residues. CDR3 bases: TGCAGTGCTAGAGATCTAGCGGGGCCAGATACGCAGTATTTT. This encodes CSARDLAGPDTQYF.

The V call is TRBV29-1, the J call TRBJ1-2; no clear D gene. Trimming removed 5 bases at V and 8 bases at J, with 21 bases between. The germline V gene has CDR1 SQVTM and CDR2 ANQGSEA. There are 14 residues in the CDR3. CDR3 sequence reads: CSVMSPPGSGGYTF. The CDR3 DNA sequence: TGCAGCGTTATGTCGCCCCCGGGATCCGGGGGCTACACCTTC.

In its sample, this clonotype was seen a few times. V and J are TRBV6-6 and TRBJ2-7, with D perhaps matching TRBD1 (6 bases). CDR3 length: 13 residues. Germline-derived CDR1 and CDR2 are MNHNY and SVGAGI (reference sequence). Trimming cost V 5 bases and J 3 bases, with 11 bases left between them. CDR3 sequence: CASSAQGFYEQYF. CDR3 in DNA: TGTGCCAGCAGTGCCCAGGGGTTCTACGAGCAGTACTTC.

This chain joins TRBV10-2 and TRBJ1-1; 9 bases agree with TRBD1. This CDR3 is built from 13 residues. J was trimmed by 6 bases and V by 8 bases; bases with no gene match: 7. The germline V gene has CDR1 WSHSY and CDR2 SAAADI. Here the CDR3 reads CASGTGGWSEAFF. The CDR3 DNA sequence: TGCGCCAGCGGAACAGGGGGCTGGTCTGAAGCTTTCTTT.

The chain recombines TRBV20-1 with TRBJ2-5, with a weak D call TRBD1 (6 bases). CDR1 is DFQATT and CDR2 is SNEGSKA in the germline V gene (reference sequence). V was shortened by 0 bases and J by 5 bases, with 19 bases between the two germline ends. The CDR3 totals 16 residues. Here the CDR3 DNA reads TGCAGTGCTAGAGATTGGTCGTCGGTCACAGGGGAGACCCAGTACTTC. Its translation is CSARDWSSVTGETQYF.

CDR3: CASSVRGQPQHF. The CDR3 region has the DNA TGTGCCAGCAGCGTAAGGGGGCAGCCCCAGCATTTT. This chain connects TRBV7-9 to TRBJ1-5; possibly TRBD1 for D (6 bases). The CDR3 is made up of 12 amino acids. V was pared by 5 bases and J by 7 bases, with 9 bases between. From germline, CDR1 is SEHNR and CDR2 FQNEAQ (reference sequence).

This clonotype has a count of ten or more. The V gene is TRBV5-4, the J gene TRBJ2-1, with D perhaps matching TRBD1 or TRBD2 (5 bases each). Germline CDR1 and CDR2: SGHNT and YYREEE (reference sequence). The V end lost 0 bases, the J end lost 0 bases, and 13 bases lay between the germline ends. This CDR3 contains 17 residues. The CDR3 region is CASSLVGPPSSYNEQFF. CDR3 bases: TGTGCCAGCAGCTTGGTGGGACCGCCGAGCTCCTACAATGAGCAGTTCTTC.